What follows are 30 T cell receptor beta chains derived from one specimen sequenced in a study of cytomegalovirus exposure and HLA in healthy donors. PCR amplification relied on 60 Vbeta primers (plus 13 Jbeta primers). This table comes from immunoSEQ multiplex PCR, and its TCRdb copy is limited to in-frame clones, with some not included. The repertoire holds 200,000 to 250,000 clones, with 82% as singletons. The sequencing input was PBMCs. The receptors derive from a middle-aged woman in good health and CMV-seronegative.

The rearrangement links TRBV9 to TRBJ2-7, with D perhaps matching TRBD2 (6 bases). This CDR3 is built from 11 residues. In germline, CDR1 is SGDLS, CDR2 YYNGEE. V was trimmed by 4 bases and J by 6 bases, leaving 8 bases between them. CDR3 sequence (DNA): TGTGCCAGCAGCCCCGGGGGCGAGCAGTACTTC. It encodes CASSPGGEQYF.

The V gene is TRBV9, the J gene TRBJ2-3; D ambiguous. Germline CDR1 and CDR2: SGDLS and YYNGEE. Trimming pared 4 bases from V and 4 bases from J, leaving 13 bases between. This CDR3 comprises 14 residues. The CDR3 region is CASSLRRISDTQYF. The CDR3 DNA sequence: TGTGCCAGCAGCCTCCGGCGGATTTCAGATACGCAGTATTTT.

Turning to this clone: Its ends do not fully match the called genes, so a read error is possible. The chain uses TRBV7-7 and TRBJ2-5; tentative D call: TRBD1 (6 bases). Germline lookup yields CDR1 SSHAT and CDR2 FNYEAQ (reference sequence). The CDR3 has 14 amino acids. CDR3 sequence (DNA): TGTGCTAGCAGCTTAAGACAGGTCCAAGAGACCCAGTACTTC. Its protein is CASSLRQVQETQYF.

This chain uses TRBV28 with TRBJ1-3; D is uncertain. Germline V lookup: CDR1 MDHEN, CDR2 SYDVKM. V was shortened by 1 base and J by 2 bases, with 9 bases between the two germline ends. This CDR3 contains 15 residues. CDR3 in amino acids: CASSLLGSTGNTIYF. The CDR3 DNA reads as TGTGCCAGCAGTTTATTGGGGAGTACTGGAAACACCATATATTTT.

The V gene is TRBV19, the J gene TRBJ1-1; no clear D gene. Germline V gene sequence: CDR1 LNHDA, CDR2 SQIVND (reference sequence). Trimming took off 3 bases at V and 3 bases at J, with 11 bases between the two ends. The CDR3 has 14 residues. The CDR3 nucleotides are TGTGCCAGTAGTATTCGGTGGGGAGACACTGAAGCTTTCTTT. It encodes CASSIRWGDTEAFF.

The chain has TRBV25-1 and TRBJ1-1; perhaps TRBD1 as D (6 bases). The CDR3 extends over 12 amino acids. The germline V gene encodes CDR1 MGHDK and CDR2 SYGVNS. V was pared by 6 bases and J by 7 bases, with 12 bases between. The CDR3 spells CASSATGSEAFF. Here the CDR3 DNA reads TGTGCCAGCAGCGCCACAGGGAGTGAAGCTTTCTTT.

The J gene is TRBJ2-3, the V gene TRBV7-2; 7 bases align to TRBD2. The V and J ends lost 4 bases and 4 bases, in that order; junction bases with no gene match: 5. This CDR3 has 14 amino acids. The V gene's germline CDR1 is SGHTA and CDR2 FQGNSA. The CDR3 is CASSWEGSSDTQYF. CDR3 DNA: TGTGCCAGCAGCTGGGAGGGCTCCTCAGATACGCAGTATTTT.

The CDR3 here is CASSLQGRGVKTQYF. CDR3 bases: TGTGCCAGCAGCTTGCAGGGCCGGGGGGTAAAGACCCAGTACTTC. V gene TRBV7-8 combines with J gene TRBJ2-5, with 7 nucleotides matching TRBD2. V trimming: 3 bases; J trimming: 6 bases; junction bases outside the gene matches: 10. This CDR3 is built from 15 residues. Per the germline V gene, CDR1 is SGHVS and CDR2 is FQNEAQ.

In DNA form, the CDR3 reads TGTGCCAGCAGCCGGACAGATTCGAACACTGAAGCTTTCTTT. Amino acids: CASSRTDSNTEAFF. The chain links TRBV5-5 to TRBJ1-1; a weak D match, TRBD1 (6 bases). Germline V gene sequence: CDR1 SGHKS, CDR2 YYEKEE (reference sequence). Trimming took off 4 bases at V and 1 base at J, with 11 bases between the two ends. The CDR3 is 14 residues long.

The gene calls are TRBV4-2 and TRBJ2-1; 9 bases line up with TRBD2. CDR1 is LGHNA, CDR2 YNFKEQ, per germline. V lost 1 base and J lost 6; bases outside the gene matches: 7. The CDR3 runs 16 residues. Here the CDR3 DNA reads TGTGCCAGCAGCCAAGCTTTGGGGACTAGCCGCAATGAGCAGTTCTTC. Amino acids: CASSQALGTSRNEQFF.

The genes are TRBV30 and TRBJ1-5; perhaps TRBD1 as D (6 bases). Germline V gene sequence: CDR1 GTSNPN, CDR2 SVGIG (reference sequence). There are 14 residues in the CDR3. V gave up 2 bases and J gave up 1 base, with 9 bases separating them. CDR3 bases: TGTGCCTGGAGTTACCAGGGGAGCAATCAGCCCCAGCATTTT. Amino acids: CAWSYQGSNQPQHF.

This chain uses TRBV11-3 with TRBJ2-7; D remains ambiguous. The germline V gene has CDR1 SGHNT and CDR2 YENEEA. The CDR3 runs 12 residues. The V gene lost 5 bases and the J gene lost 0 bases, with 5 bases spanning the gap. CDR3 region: CASSQDSYEQYF. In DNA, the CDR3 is TGTGCCAGCAGCCAGGACTCCTACGAGCAGTACTTC.

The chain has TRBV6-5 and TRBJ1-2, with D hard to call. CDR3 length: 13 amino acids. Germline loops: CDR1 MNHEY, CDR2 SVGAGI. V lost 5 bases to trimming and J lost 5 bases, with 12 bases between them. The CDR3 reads CASSPSYSYGYTF. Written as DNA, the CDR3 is TGTGCCAGCAGTCCCTCGTATAGTTATGGCTACACCTTC.

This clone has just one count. For the CDR3, the DNA is TGTGCCAGCAGTTACTGGCACAAATTGAACACCGGGGAGCTGTTTTTT. Its translation is CASSYWHKLNTGELFF. The rearrangement uses TRBV6-5 and TRBJ2-2; D is ambiguous. V gave up 1 base and J gave up 1 base, with 10 bases separating them. The CDR3 runs 16 residues. From germline, CDR1 is MNHEY and CDR2 SVGAGI.

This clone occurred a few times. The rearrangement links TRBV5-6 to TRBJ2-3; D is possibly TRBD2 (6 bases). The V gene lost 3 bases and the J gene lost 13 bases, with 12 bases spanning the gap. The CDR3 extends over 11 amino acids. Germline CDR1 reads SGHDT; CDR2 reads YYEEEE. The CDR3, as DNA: TGTGCCAGCAGCTCCGGGACTTCAGAGTATTTT. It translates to CASSSGTSEYF.

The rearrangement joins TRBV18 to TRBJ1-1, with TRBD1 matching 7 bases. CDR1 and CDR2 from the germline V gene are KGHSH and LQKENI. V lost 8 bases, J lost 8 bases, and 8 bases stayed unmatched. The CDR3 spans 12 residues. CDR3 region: CASTRGTVEAFF. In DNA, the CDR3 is TGTGCCAGCACCAGGGGGACCGTAGAAGCTTTCTTT.

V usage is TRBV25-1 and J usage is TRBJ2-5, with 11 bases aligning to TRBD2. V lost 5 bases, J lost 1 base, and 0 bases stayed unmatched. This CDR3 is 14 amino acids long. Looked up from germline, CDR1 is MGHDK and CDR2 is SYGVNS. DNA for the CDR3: TGTGCCAGCAGTACTAGCGGGGGCCAAGAGACCCAGTACTTC. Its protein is CASSTSGGQETQYF.

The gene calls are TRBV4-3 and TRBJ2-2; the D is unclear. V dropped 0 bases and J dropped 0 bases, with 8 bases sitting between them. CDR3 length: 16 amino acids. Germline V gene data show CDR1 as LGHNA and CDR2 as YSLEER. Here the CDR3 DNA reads TGCGCCAGCAGCCAAGATTCCCTAGCGAACACCGGGGAGCTGTTTTTT. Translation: CASSQDSLANTGELFF.

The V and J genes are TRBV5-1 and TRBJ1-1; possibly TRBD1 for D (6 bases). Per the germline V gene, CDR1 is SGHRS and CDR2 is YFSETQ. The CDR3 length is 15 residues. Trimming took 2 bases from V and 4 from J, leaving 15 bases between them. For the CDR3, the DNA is TGCGCCAGCAGCTTAGCAGGGGTGAGTTTCACTGAAGCTTTCTTT. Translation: CASSLAGVSFTEAFF.

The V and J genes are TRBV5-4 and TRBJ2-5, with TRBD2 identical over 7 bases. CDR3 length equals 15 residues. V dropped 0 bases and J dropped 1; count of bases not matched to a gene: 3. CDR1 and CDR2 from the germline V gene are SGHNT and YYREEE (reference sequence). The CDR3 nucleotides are TGTGCCAGCAGCTTGGTGGGAGGGATCCAAGAGACCCAGTACTTC. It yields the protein CASSLVGGIQETQYF.

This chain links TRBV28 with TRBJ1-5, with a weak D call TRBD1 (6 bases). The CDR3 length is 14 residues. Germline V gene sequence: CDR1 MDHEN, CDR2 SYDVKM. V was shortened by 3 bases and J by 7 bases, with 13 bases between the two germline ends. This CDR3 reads CASSFPPGVQPQHF. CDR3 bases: TGTGCCAGCAGTTTTCCCCCAGGGGTCCAGCCCCAGCATTTT.

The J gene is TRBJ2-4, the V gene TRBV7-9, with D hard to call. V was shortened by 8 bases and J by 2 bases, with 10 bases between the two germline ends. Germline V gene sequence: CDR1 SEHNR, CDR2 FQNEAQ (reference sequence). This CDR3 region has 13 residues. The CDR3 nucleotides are TGTGCCAGCTCAGAATCGCCCAAAAACATTCAGTACTTC. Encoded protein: CASSESPKNIQYF.

The CDR3 DNA follows: TGTGCCAGCAGCGTCGACCAGGGTCAGCCCCAGCATTTT. Its translation is CASSVDQGQPQHF. This rearrangement joins TRBV9 to TRBJ1-5, with D possibly matching TRBD1 (5 bases). Germline V gives CDR1 SGDLS, CDR2 YYNGEE. V lost 2 bases, J lost 6 bases, and 9 bases lay in between. The CDR3 contains 13 residues.

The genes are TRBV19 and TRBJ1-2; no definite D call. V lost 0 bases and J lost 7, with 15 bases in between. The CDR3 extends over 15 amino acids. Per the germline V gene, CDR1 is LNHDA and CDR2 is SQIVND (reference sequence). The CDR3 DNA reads TGTGCCAGTAGTATAGATCGATCAGGATCTGGTGGCTACACCTTC. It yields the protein CASSIDRSGSGGYTF.

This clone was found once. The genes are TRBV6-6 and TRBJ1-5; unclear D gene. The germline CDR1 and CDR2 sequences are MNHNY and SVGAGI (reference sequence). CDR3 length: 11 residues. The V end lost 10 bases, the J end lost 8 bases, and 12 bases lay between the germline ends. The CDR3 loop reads CAITVREPQHF. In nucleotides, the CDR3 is TGTGCCATCACGGTCCGGGAGCCCCAGCATTTT.

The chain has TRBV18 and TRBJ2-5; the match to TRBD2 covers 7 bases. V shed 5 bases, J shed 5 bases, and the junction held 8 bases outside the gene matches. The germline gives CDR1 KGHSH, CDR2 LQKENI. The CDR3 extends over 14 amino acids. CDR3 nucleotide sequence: TGTGCCAGCTCAACGGGAGGAATAGAGGAGACCCAGTACTTC. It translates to CASSTGGIEETQYF.

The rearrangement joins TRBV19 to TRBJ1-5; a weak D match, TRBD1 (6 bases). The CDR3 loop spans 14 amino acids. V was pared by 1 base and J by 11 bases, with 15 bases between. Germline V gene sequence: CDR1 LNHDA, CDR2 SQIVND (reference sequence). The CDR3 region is CASSIVLGTSAQHF. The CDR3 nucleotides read TGTGCCAGTAGTATAGTTTTAGGGACATCAGCCCAGCATTTT.

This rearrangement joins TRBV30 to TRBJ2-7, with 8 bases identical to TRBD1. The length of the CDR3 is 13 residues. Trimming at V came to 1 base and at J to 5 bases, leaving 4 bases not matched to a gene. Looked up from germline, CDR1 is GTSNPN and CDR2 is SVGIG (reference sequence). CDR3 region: CAWSGDRPHEQYF. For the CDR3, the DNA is TGTGCCTGGAGTGGGGACAGGCCCCACGAGCAGTACTTC.

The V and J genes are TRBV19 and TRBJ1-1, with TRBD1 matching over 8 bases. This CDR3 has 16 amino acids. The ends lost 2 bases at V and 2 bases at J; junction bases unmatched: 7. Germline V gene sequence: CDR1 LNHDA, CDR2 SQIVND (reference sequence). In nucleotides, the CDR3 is TGTGCCAGTAGTATATTCCCAGGGGGCGGAAACACTGAAGCTTTCTTT. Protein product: CASSIFPGGGNTEAFF.

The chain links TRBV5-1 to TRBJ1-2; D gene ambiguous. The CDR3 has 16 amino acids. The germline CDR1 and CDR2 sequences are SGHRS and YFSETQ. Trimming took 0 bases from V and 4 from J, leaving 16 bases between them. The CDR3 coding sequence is TGCGCCAGCAGCTTGGCCACGGGGAATTTACTCTATGGCTACACCTTC. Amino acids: CASSLATGNLLYGYTF.